The 19 T cell receptor beta chains reported below all come from one sample, sequenced in a study of beta chain features in type 1 diabetes. Of the isolated RNA, all was reverse transcribed, and so the sequenced material was expressed TCRB transcripts. This table comes from immunoSEQ multiplex PCR, and its TCRdb copy is limited to in-frame clones, with some not included. The sample includes around 350,000 clones, over 9.5% of them seen just once. Sequenced material: naive CD4+ T cells from blood. These receptors originate from a man between 18 and 35 years old in good health.

The DNA for the CDR3 is TGTGCCAGCCGAGGTGATCTCTCTGGAAACACCATATATTTT. Amino acid sequence: CASRGDLSGNTIYF. The gene calls are TRBV6-1 and TRBJ1-3; D is uncertain. Germline V CDR1 and CDR2: MNHNS, SASEGT. The germline V and J ends were trimmed by 8 bases and 0 bases, with 11 bases remaining between them. This CDR3 spans 14 amino acids.

This clone was observed a handful of times. The chain employs TRBV28 and TRBJ1-6; a weak D match, TRBD1 (5 bases). The V gene's germline CDR1 is MDHEN and CDR2 SYDVKM. The V and J ends lost 7 bases and 6 bases respectively, with 13 bases between them. The CDR3 has 14 residues. The CDR3 protein is CASNQGLGNSPLHF. In nucleotides, the CDR3 is TGTGCCAGCAACCAGGGACTGGGTAATTCACCCCTCCACTTT.

This chain links TRBV19 with TRBJ1-2; no firm D call. The germline V gene has CDR1 LNHDA and CDR2 SQIVND (reference sequence). V lost 6 bases, J lost 6 bases, and 14 bases lay in between. The CDR3 is 13 amino acids. In DNA, the CDR3 is TGTGCCAGTAGGCGCGACTTTTCCCATGGCTACACCTTC. Amino acids: CASRRDFSHGYTF. Drawing the rest from reference TRBV19 and TRBJ1-2, the complete variable domain is DGGITQSPKYLFRKEGQNVTLSCEQNLNHDAMYWYRQDPGQGLRLIYYSQIVNDFQKGDIAEGYSVSREKKESFPLTVTSAQKNPTAFYLCASRRDFSHGYTFGSGTRLTVV.

The V gene is TRBV9, the J gene TRBJ2-1; no clear D gene. Germline V lookup: CDR1 SGDLS, CDR2 YYNGEE. CDR3 length: 13 amino acids. V lost 4 bases, J lost 9 bases, and 14 bases lay in between. The CDR3 coding sequence is TGTGCCAGCAGCTGGTATCTTAGTGGTGAGCAGTTCTTC. Amino acid sequence: CASSWYLSGEQFF.

The V and J genes are TRBV27 and TRBJ2-3, with D possibly matching TRBD2 (6 bases). In germline, CDR1 is MNHEY, CDR2 SMNVEV (reference sequence). V was pared by 5 bases and J by 0 bases, with 15 bases between. The CDR3 has 16 amino acids. In nucleotides, the CDR3 is TGTGCCAGCAGTCCCTGGCGGGGCCCCAGCACAGATACGCAGTATTTT. As protein: CASSPWRGPSTDTQYF.

J is TRBJ2-2 and V is TRBV28, with 8 bases fitting TRBD1. This CDR3 is 16 amino acids long. CDR1 is MDHEN, CDR2 SYDVKM, per germline. Germline trimming cut 5 bases from V and 1 base from J; bases unmatched to any gene: 6. The CDR3 region is CASSGGDRRNTGELFF. As DNA, the CDR3 is TGTGCCAGCAGTGGAGGGGACAGGCGGAACACCGGGGAGCTGTTTTTT. Combining the CDR3 with reference TRBV28 and TRBJ2-2 gives the whole variable domain DVKVTQSSRYLVKRTGEKVFLECVQDMDHENMFWYRQDPGLGLRLIYFSYDVKMKEKGDIPEGYSVSREKKERFSLILESASTNQTSMYLCASSGGDRRNTGELFFGEGSRLTVL.

The table lists this clone with a few counts. J is TRBJ2-7 and V is TRBV5-6; unclear D gene. CDR3 length: 15 residues. Per germline, CDR1 SGHDT and CDR2 YYEEEE. V shed 4 bases and J shed 1 base, with 15 bases lying between them. The CDR3 reads CASSMLTQQSYEQYF. The CDR3 region has the DNA TGTGCCAGCAGCATGCTGACACAACAATCCTACGAGCAGTACTTC.

This sequence joins TRBV5-8 and TRBJ1-1; D gene unclear. Germline V gene lookup returns CDR1 SGHTS and CDR2 YDEGEE. The ends were cut back, 1 base at V and 1 base at J, with 8 bases in the middle. CDR3 length: 14 residues. The CDR3 nucleotides are TGTGCCAGCAGCTTGAAACACCAGAACACTGAAGCTTTCTTT. Its translation: CASSLKHQNTEAFF. Full variable domain (outside the CDR3, taken from reference TRBV5-8 and TRBJ1-1): EAGVTQSPTHLIKTRGQQATLRCSPISGHTSVYWYQQALGLGLQFLLWYDEGEERNRGNFPPRFSGRQFPNYSSELNVNALELEDSALYLCASSLKHQNTEAFFGQGTRLTVV.

This clone has only a few counts. The J gene is TRBJ2-3, the V gene TRBV5-4, with 7 bases fitting TRBD2. Losses at the gene ends were 0 bases for V and 3 bases for J; bases not matched to a gene: 7. Germline V gene lookup returns CDR1 SGHNT and CDR2 YYREEE (reference sequence). The CDR3 is made up of 16 amino acids. CDR3 sequence (DNA): TGTGCCAGCAGCTTGGTCTCACCTAGCGGTACAGATACGCAGTATTTT. Translation gives CASSLVSPSGTDTQYF. Complete variable domain (other parts from reference TRBV5-4 and TRBJ2-3): ETGVTQSPTHLIKTRGQQVTLRCSSQSGHNTVSWYQQALGQGPQFIFQYYREEENGRGNFPPRFSGLQFPNYSSELNVNALELDDSALYLCASSLVSPSGTDTQYFGPGTRLTVL.

The genes are TRBV30 and TRBJ2-1; the match to TRBD2 covers 15 bases. Germline lookup yields CDR1 GTSNPN and CDR2 SVGIG (reference sequence). Trimming cost V 2 bases and J 8 bases; bases outside gene matches: 7. The CDR3 extends over 16 amino acids. The CDR3 loop is CAWSPGLAGGLHEQFF. The DNA for the CDR3 is TGTGCCTGGAGTCCCGGACTAGCGGGGGGGCTTCATGAGCAGTTCTTC. Looking up the rest from reference TRBV30 and TRBJ2-1 gives the full variable domain: SQTIHQWPATLVQPVGSPLSLECTVEGTSNPNLYWYRQAAGRGLQLLFYSVGIGQISSEVPQNLSASRPQDRQFILSSKKLLLSDSGFYLCAWSPGLAGGLHEQFFGPGTRLTVL.

V is TRBV4-2 and J is TRBJ2-2, with a weak D call TRBD1 (5 bases). V was trimmed by 0 bases and J by 3 bases, leaving 8 bases between them. CDR3 length: 15 residues. Per germline, CDR1 LGHNA and CDR2 YNFKEQ. CDR3 residues: CASSQDQGYTGELFF. CDR3 sequence (DNA): TGTGCCAGCAGCCAAGATCAGGGTTACACCGGGGAGCTGTTTTTT.

This clone has only a few counts. The V call is TRBV7-2, the J call TRBJ2-5, with 9 positions matching TRBD2. Germline values: CDR1 SGHTA, CDR2 FQGNSA. The V and J ends lost 5 bases and 5 bases, in that order; junction bases with no gene match: 12. The CDR3 loop spans 16 amino acids. The CDR3 protein is CASSIWGSGRGETQYF. For the CDR3, the DNA is TGTGCCAGCAGCATATGGGGTAGCGGGAGAGGGGAGACCCAGTACTTC.

This clone was counted between two and nine times. This chain uses TRBV13 with TRBJ2-5, with a tentative D call TRBD2 (6 bases). V dropped 1 base and J dropped 4 bases, with 10 bases sitting between them. The CDR3 runs to 14 residues. Per the germline V gene, CDR1 is PRHDT and CDR2 is FYEKMQ (reference sequence). This CDR3 is CASSLDGGRETQYF. The CDR3 region has the DNA TGTGCCAGCAGCTTAGACGGGGGAAGAGAGACCCAGTACTTC.

The chain recombines TRBV29-1 with TRBJ1-5; D is possibly TRBD1 (5 bases). The CDR3 is 15 amino acids. From germline, CDR1 is SQVTM and CDR2 ANQGSEA. Trimming cost V 7 bases and J 7 bases, with 23 bases left between them. This chain's CDR3 is CSAQMGGFPGQPQHF. CDR3 nucleotides: TGCAGCGCCCAGATGGGGGGGTTCCCCGGACAGCCCCAGCATTTT.

This clone has only a few counts. This chain joins TRBV6-5 and TRBJ2-2; possible D gene TRBD1, 5 bases. The V gene lost 7 bases and the J gene lost 0 bases, with 12 bases spanning the gap. The CDR3 sequence is 15 residues long. CDR1 MNHEY and CDR2 SVGAGI come from the germline V gene. The CDR3 loop is CASNWGRANTGELFF. CDR3 nucleotides: TGTGCCAGCAATTGGGGCAGGGCGAACACCGGGGAGCTGTTTTTT.

This clone was counted only a few times. The chain couples TRBV19 to TRBJ1-1; 8 bases line up with TRBD1. In germline, CDR1 is LNHDA, CDR2 SQIVND (reference sequence). The CDR3 extends over 14 amino acids. The V segment lost 6 bases and the J segment 5 bases; nucleotides outside the gene matches: 8. DNA for the CDR3: TGTGCCAGTAGCGAAACAGGGGGTGGGACTGAAGCTTTCTTT. Translating it yields CASSETGGGTEAFF.

A few counts support this clone. The chain uses TRBV14 and TRBJ1-2; D unclear. Germline V lookup: CDR1 SGHDN, CDR2 FVKESK. The CDR3 consists of 13 residues. Trimming left V 1 base short and J 7 bases short, with 10 bases between. The CDR3 reads CASSQVPQFGYTF. The CDR3, as DNA: TGTGCCAGCAGCCAAGTCCCACAGTTTGGCTACACCTTC.

This clone was picked up a small number of times. V usage is TRBV25-1 and J usage is TRBJ2-2; maybe TRBD1 (6 bases). Germline CDR1 reads MGHDK; CDR2 reads SYGVNS. The ends were cut back, 5 bases at V and 1 base at J, with 17 bases in the middle. The CDR3 is made up of 17 amino acids. The CDR3 DNA follows: TGTGCCAGCAGTCTCGTACTGCAGGGGCGGAACACCGGGGAGCTGTTTTTT. Translated: CASSLVLQGRNTGELFF.

The V call is TRBV30, the J call TRBJ2-5; maybe TRBD1 (6 bases). The J call could be wrong; TRBJ2-7 is a better fit for the DNA end. The V gene's germline CDR1 is GTSNPN and CDR2 SVGIG (reference sequence). The CDR3 is 16 amino acids. CDR3: CAWTRRGQTISYEQYF. CDR3 nucleotide sequence: TGTGCCTGGACCCGCAGAGGACAGACAATATCCTACGAGCAGTACTTC.